This T cell receptor (beta chain) was sequenced for a study of cytomegalovirus exposure and HLA in healthy donors. General study points: Among TCR beta chains of equal frequency, HLA-associated ones were more clonally expanded in a later analysis. In a later analysis, several top co-occurrence clusters appeared linked to parvovirus B19, influenza, CMV and Epstein-Barr virus. TRBV6-2, TRBV6-3 and other indistinguishable V segments were excluded. A later analysis linked a missense DCLRE1C variant to TCR beta V- and J-gene trimming.

Germline CDR1 MDHEN, CDR2 SYDVKM. This CDR3 comprises 15 residues. V lost 7 bases and J lost 6; bases outside the gene matches: 8. It was with 60 Vbeta and 13 Jbeta primers that the PCR ran. The repertoire was sequenced with immunoSEQ multiplex PCR; TCRdb's copy has only in-frame clones and lacks some. Altogether more than 95,000 clones are present, around four fifths being singletons, with the ten largest covering about 8.6%. As concerns this clone: Its antigen remains unidentified.

This sequence joins TRBV28 and TRBJ1-6; TRBD1 matches 8 bases. Sequencing was carried out using PBMCs. This clonotype originated in a woman in her 40s in good health and CMV-seropositive. CDR3 sequence: CASKEGTGVNSPLHF. In DNA, the CDR3 is TGTGCCAGCAAGGAAGGGACAGGTGTTAATTCACCCCTCCACTTT. The full variable domain, completed using reference TRBV28 and TRBJ1-6, is DVKVTQSSRYLVKRTGEKVFLECVQDMDHENMFWYRQDPGLGLRLIYFSYDVKMKEKGDIPEGYSVSREKKERFSLILESASTNQTSMYLCASKEGTGVNSPLHFGNGTRLTVT.